This T cell receptor (beta chain) was obtained from a study of T-cell reconstitution after alpha-beta-depleted transplantation in children. The TCRbeta library incorporated unique molecular identifiers. TCRdb reprocessed the PCR reads with MiXCR, giving one entry per CDR3 protein. The sample holds 200,000 to 250,000 distinct CDR3 sequences, approximately 9% seen once. This clonotype was counted only a few times. Specimen: PBMCs from the stem cell graft donor, collected from the stem cell graft. The source of this sequence is a human donor who donated a stem cell graft to a child with acute lymphoblastic leukemia.

In nucleotides, the CDR3 is TGTGCCAGCAGTTCGACAGTGTCTAACTATGGCTACACCTTC. It encodes CASSSTVSNYGYTF. V and J are TRBV12-3 or TRBV12-4 and TRBJ1-2; TRBD1 is a possible D gene (5 bases). The CDR3 spans 14 residues. V lost 4 bases and J 0 bases, leaving 9 bases between the germline ends.